Each of the 22 T cell receptor beta chains below was sequenced from the same sample in a study of blood T cells in healthy people across ages. For the second PCR, which ran for roughly 7 to 11 cycles, a sample-barcoded 5' primer and a J-beta primer mix were used. Using its own MiXCR run on the 5' RACE reads, TCRdb lists one record per CDR3 protein. Of hundreds of thousands of distinct CDR3 sequences in the sample, 55% to 75% were seen once. The sample was blood. The receptors were gathered from a young man in good health.

This clonotype was observed a handful of times. The chain is built from TRBV6-1 and TRBJ2-5, with 7 positions matching TRBD2. CDR1 and CDR2 from the germline V gene are MNHNS and SASEGT. This CDR3 is 18 amino acids long. The J segment lost 8 bases and the V segment lost 1 base, leaving 19 bases of the junction unmatched. CDR3 in DNA: TGTGCCAGCAGTGAAGGGACTTCGGGAGGTGACCTTTTTTACACCCAGTACTTC. It is translated as CASSEGTSGGDLFYTQYF.

At least ten counts were recorded for this clonotype. The chain is built from TRBV7-2 and TRBJ2-1; weak D call: TRBD2 (6 bases). CDR3 size: 16 residues. V was cut by 4 bases and J by 5 bases, with 18 bases left in between. Germline V lookup: CDR1 SGHTA, CDR2 FQGNSA. This CDR3 is CASSSPRSSGHNEQFF. The DNA for the CDR3 is TGTGCCAGCAGCTCACCTAGAAGTAGCGGCCACAATGAGCAGTTCTTC.

The CDR3 DNA is TGTGCCAGCAACGCCTTAGATCCAGGGGGTAATTCACCCCTCCACTTT. Its protein is CASNALDPGGNSPLHF. V gene TRBV27 combines with J gene TRBJ1-6; 7 bases align to TRBD1. V shed 7 bases and J 6 bases; nucleotides not matched to a gene: 12. This CDR3 has 16 residues. Germline CDR1 is MNHEY and CDR2 is SMNVEV (reference sequence).

This clonotype appeared a few times. The chain uses TRBV7-9 and TRBJ1-2, with unresolved D. Germline CDR1 is SEHNR and CDR2 is FQNEAQ (reference sequence). CDR3 length: 14 amino acids. Trimming pared 3 bases from V and 0 bases from J, leaving 8 bases between. This CDR3 reads CASSFTSSNYGYTF. CDR3 nucleotide sequence: TGTGCCAGCAGCTTCACAAGTTCTAACTATGGCTACACCTTC. Combining the CDR3 with reference TRBV7-9 and TRBJ1-2 gives the whole variable domain DTGVSQNPRHKITKRGQNVTFRCDPISEHNRLYWYRQTLGQGPEFLTYFQNEAQLEKSRLLSDRFSAERPKGSFSTLEIQRTEQGDSAMYLCASSFTSSNYGYTFGSGTRLTVV.

This clonotype was counted between two and nine times. This rearrangement joins TRBV20-1 to TRBJ2-5; 10 bases agree with TRBD2. The CDR3 spans 14 residues. The germline V gene encodes CDR1 DFQATT and CDR2 SNEGSKA (reference sequence). The V segment lost 1 base and the J segment 11 bases; nucleotides outside the gene matches: 10. The CDR3 bases are TGCAGTGCTAGAGGGACTAGCGGCCTCAATGAGCAGTACTTC. It encodes CSARGTSGLNEQYF.

In DNA form, the CDR3 reads TGTGCCAGCAGCTTAGCAGGTGGTCGAGGTAGGGATACGCAGTATTTT. This sequence encodes CASSLAGGRGRDTQYF. This sequence joins TRBV7-9 and TRBJ2-3; D gene ambiguous. In germline, CDR1 is SEHNR, CDR2 FQNEAQ (reference sequence). Trimming took off 0 bases at V and 6 bases at J, with 16 bases between the two ends. This CDR3 is built from 16 residues.

V is TRBV4-2 and J is TRBJ2-4; 10 bases line up with TRBD2. CDR1 is LGHNA and CDR2 is YNFKEQ in the germline V gene. V trimming: 0 bases; J trimming: 5 bases; junction bases outside the gene matches: 13. The CDR3 covers 19 residues. CDR3 nucleotide sequence: TGTGCCAGCAGCCAAGATCATTTTGGGGTAGCGGGGGGTCAAAACATTCAGTACTTC. Protein product: CASSQDHFGVAGGQNIQYF.

The chain uses TRBV27 and TRBJ1-5, with D hard to call. Germline CDR1 reads MNHEY; CDR2 reads SMNVEV (reference sequence). The CDR3 totals 14 residues. V shed 4 bases and J shed 3 bases, with 10 bases lying between them. The CDR3 sequence: CASSYRPLNQPQHF. The CDR3 region has the DNA TGTGCCAGCAGTTACCGGCCCCTCAATCAGCCCCAGCATTTT.

The chain combines TRBV7-9 with TRBJ2-4; the match to TRBD2 covers 7 bases. The J call may be in error: the DNA end matches TRBJ2-5 better. This CDR3 region has 14 residues. The germline V gene encodes CDR1 SEHNR and CDR2 FQNEAQ (reference sequence). CDR3 bases: TGTGCCAGCAGCTCATCGACTAGCATCGAGACCCAGTACTTC. Protein: CASSSSTSIETQYF.

This clonotype occurred a few times. The rearrangement uses TRBV7-2 and TRBJ2-3; 7 nucleotides line up with TRBD2. Germline assignment: CDR1 SGHTA and CDR2 FQGNSA. V was clipped by 1 base and J by 7 bases; unmatched bases: 17. CDR3 length equals 18 residues. The CDR3 is CASSLDPRFGGGRNTQYF. In nucleotides, the CDR3 is TGTGCCAGCAGCTTAGACCCGAGGTTCGGGGGAGGGCGAAATACGCAGTATTTT.

This chain uses TRBV12-3 or TRBV12-4 with TRBJ1-2; a possible D gene is TRBD1 (5 bases). The CDR3 is 11 residues long. V lost 4 bases, J lost 6 bases, and 6 bases lay in between. The chain's CDR3 is CASSWGNGYTF. CDR3 nucleotide sequence: TGTGCCAGCAGTTGGGGGAATGGCTACACCTTC.

This chain connects TRBV11-2 to TRBJ2-7; 9 bases align to TRBD2. The CDR3 is made up of 21 amino acids. V shed 1 base, J shed 0 bases, and the junction held 19 bases outside the gene matches. Germline-derived CDR1 and CDR2 are SGHAT and FQNNGV. The CDR3 sequence: CASSLGPAVGSGGLSSYEQYF. The DNA for the CDR3 is TGTGCCAGCAGCTTAGGCCCGGCGGTAGGTAGCGGGGGCCTCAGCTCCTACGAGCAGTACTTC.

The rearrangement joins TRBV7-2 to TRBJ1-2; 7 bases map to TRBD1. The CDR3 covers 14 residues. The V and J ends lost 3 bases and 4 bases, in that order; junction bases with no gene match: 5. CDR1 is SGHTA and CDR2 is FQGNSA in the germline V gene. The CDR3 spells CASSLGQTIYGYTF. For the CDR3, the DNA is TGTGCCAGCAGCTTGGGACAGACGATCTATGGCTACACCTTC.

The chain links TRBV20-1 to TRBJ2-3; 8 nucleotides match TRBD2. Germline values: CDR1 DFQATT, CDR2 SNEGSKA (reference sequence). This CDR3 is built from 14 residues. The J segment lost 2 bases and the V segment lost 3 bases, leaving 4 bases of the junction unmatched. The CDR3, as DNA: TGCAGTGCTAGCGTACTAGCGGACACAGATACGCAGTATTTT. It translates to CSASVLADTDTQYF.

This clonotype was seen ten or more times. CDR3 bases: TGCAGCGTTGCTCCTGGAGGCTACACCTTC. Its protein product is CSVAPGGYTF. The V call is TRBV29-1, the J call TRBJ1-2, with D unresolved. The germline V and J ends were trimmed by 4 bases and 8 bases, with 8 bases remaining between them. The CDR3 contains 10 residues. From germline, CDR1 is SQVTM and CDR2 ANQGSEA.

This clonotype has a single count. The chain recombines TRBV28 with TRBJ2-6; D is ambiguous. V was pared by 5 bases and J by 4 bases, with 12 bases between. CDR3 size: 15 residues. The V gene's germline CDR1 is MDHEN and CDR2 SYDVKM. CDR3 sequence (DNA): TGTGCCAGCAGTCCCCGCCTGGGCGGGGCCAACGTCCTGACTTTC. The encoded protein is CASSPRLGGANVLTF.

V usage is TRBV7-6 and J usage is TRBJ2-7; 7 positions match TRBD1. CDR3 length equals 15 residues. Trimming took 5 bases from V and 4 from J; bases not matched to a gene: 11. Germline CDR1 SGHVS, CDR2 FNYEAQ. The CDR3: CASSPSGTVGYEQYF. The CDR3 DNA is TGTGCCAGCAGCCCCTCCGGGACAGTAGGTTACGAGCAGTACTTC. The full variable domain, with the rest looked up from reference TRBV7-6 and TRBJ2-7, is GAGVSQSPRYKVTKRGQDVALRCDPISGHVSLYWYRQALGQGPEFLTYFNYEAQQDKSGLPNDRFSAERPEGSISTLTIQRTEQRDSAMYRCASSPSGTVGYEQYFGPGTRLTVT.

This chain joins TRBV2 and TRBJ2-6, with unresolved D. Trimming took 8 bases from V and 4 from J, leaving 12 bases between them. The CDR3 has 14 residues. Germline V lookup: CDR1 SNHLY, CDR2 FYNNEI. This CDR3 is CASSNRDGANVLTF. The CDR3 DNA reads TGTGCCAGCTCGAATAGAGACGGGGCCAACGTCCTGACTTTC.

This clonotype was observed a handful of times. The chain is built from TRBV6-2 or TRBV6-3 and TRBJ2-1, with D tentatively TRBD2 (6 bases). The V end was cut by 2 bases, the J end by 0 bases, with 11 bases between. The CDR3 is made up of 16 amino acids. Germline lookup yields CDR1 MNHEY and CDR2 SVGEGT. The CDR3 DNA is TGTGCCAGCAGTTACACACCGGGGGTCTCCTACAATGAGCAGTTCTTC. Encoded protein: CASSYTPGVSYNEQFF.

The chain uses TRBV7-2 and TRBJ2-3; D is perhaps TRBD2 (6 bases). This CDR3 contains 15 residues. Trimming stripped 4 bases from V and 0 bases from J, with 11 bases between. Germline values: CDR1 SGHTA, CDR2 FQGNSA. The CDR3: CASSSTRESTDTQYF. CDR3 in DNA: TGTGCCAGCAGCTCCACACGGGAGAGCACAGATACGCAGTATTTT.

The chain recombines TRBV6-1 with TRBJ2-7, with 7 bases that match TRBD2. CDR3 size: 14 residues. Germline V CDR1 and CDR2: MNHNS, SASEGT. The V segment lost 4 bases and the J segment 0 bases; nucleotides outside the gene matches: 3. CDR3 protein: CASSALAASYEQYF. The DNA of the CDR3 is TGTGCCAGCAGTGCCCTAGCGGCCTCCTACGAGCAGTACTTC.

This clonotype has a single count. The rearrangement uses TRBV27 and TRBJ2-1; 7 positions match TRBD1. V shed 5 bases and J 4 bases; nucleotides not matched to a gene: 2. This CDR3 has 13 residues. CDR1 is MNHEY and CDR2 is SMNVEV in the germline V gene (reference sequence). The CDR3 is CASSRQGYNEQFF. The CDR3 region has the DNA TGTGCCAGCAGTCGACAGGGATACAATGAGCAGTTCTTC.